The 2 T cell receptor beta chains below all came from one sample that was sequenced in a study of cytomegalovirus exposure and HLA in healthy donors. The PCR employed 60 Vbeta primers together with 13 Jbeta primers. The method was immunoSEQ multiplex PCR; TCRdb's version includes in-frame clones alone and lacks a portion of them. Of about 82,000 clones listed, around 70% were seen once; the top ten hold around 6.4%. The sequenced material came from PBMCs. Receptors originate from a woman in her fifties or sixties in good health and CMV-seropositive.

The chain couples TRBV30 to TRBJ2-3, with D possibly matching TRBD1 (5 bases). Germline V CDR1 and CDR2: GTSNPN, SVGIG (reference sequence). This CDR3 spans 14 amino acids. V was pared by 0 bases and J by 1 base, with 8 bases between. The chain's CDR3 is CAWSVVRGTDTQYF. In nucleotides, the CDR3 is TGTGCCTGGAGTGTTGTCAGGGGCACAGATACGCAGTATTTT.

The gene calls are TRBV27 and TRBJ2-2; 8 positions agree with TRBD1. This CDR3 contains 17 residues. Germline assignment: CDR1 MNHEY and CDR2 SMNVEV (reference sequence). J gave up 8 bases and V 3 bases, and 14 bases lay outside the gene matches. DNA for the CDR3: TGTGCCAGCAGTTTTTACCGGACAGGGATCAGGTCAGGGGAGCTGTTTTTT. Its protein product is CASSFYRTGIRSGELFF.